This T cell receptor (beta chain) appears in the sequencing data of a study of cytomegalovirus exposure and HLA in healthy donors. Overall study results and limits: Cytomegalovirus status, reportedly, was diagnosed with high specificity and sensitivity by the classifier.

Use of 60 Vbeta and 13 Jbeta primers characterized the PCR. The authors' processing: Roughly 11 million shared chains were among the about 80 million unique TCR beta chains that a later analysis counted. TCRdb keeps only in-frame clones here, not all; method: immunoSEQ multiplex PCR. V and J calls and clone size are those listed in that table; D and trimming were worked out from the DNA. Of approximately 70,000 clones in the sample, 60% to 80% were seen once. In regard to this clone: Its antigen is still unknown.

CDR3 size: 15 residues. Per germline, CDR1 SGHNT and CDR2 YENEEA. With 5 bases clipped from V and 4 bases from J, the junction kept 6 bases outside the gene matches. The chain uses TRBV11-3 and TRBJ1-3, with 9 positions matching TRBD1. The TCR sequence derives from a woman aged 40-49 years in good health and CMV-seropositive. Sequencing used PBMCs. In DNA, the CDR3 is TGTGCCAGCAGCCTCCTGGGACAGGGCGGAAACACCATATATTTT. Translation gives CASSLLGQGGNTIYF.